Listed here are 21 T cell receptor beta chains from one sample, sequenced in a study of technical replicates of blood from several donors. The protocol was immunoSEQ multiplex PCR, while the TCRdb copy is restricted to in-frame clones and leaves out a portion. The sample lists about 88,000 clones, 95% occurring once. Sequencing was performed on T cells isolated from PBMCs. These receptors were collected from a human donor in good health.

The chain recombines TRBV9 with TRBJ2-1, with TRBD2 identical over 9 bases. Trimming cost V 4 bases and J 0 bases; bases outside gene matches: 2. CDR1 and CDR2 from the germline V gene are SGDLS and YYNGEE. The CDR3 sequence is 15 residues long. CDR3 in DNA: TGTGCCAGCAGCCCTAGCGGGGTCTCCTACAATGAGCAGTTCTTC. Translating it yields CASSPSGVSYNEQFF.

The CDR3 is CASSESGISTDTQYF. Here the CDR3 DNA reads TGTGCCAGCAGCGAAAGCGGGATTAGCACAGATACGCAGTATTTT. The chain joins TRBV5-4 to TRBJ2-3, with 7 bases fitting TRBD2. The CDR3 spans 15 residues. Germline CDR1 is SGHNT and CDR2 is YYREEE (reference sequence). J gave up 0 bases and V 4 bases, and 5 bases lay outside the gene matches. Filled out from reference TRBV5-4 and TRBJ2-3, the complete variable domain reads ETGVTQSPTHLIKTRGQQVTLRCSSQSGHNTVSWYQQALGQGPQFIFQYYREEENGRGNFPPRFSGLQFPNYSSELNVNALELDDSALYLCASSESGISTDTQYFGPGTRLTVL.

The chain has TRBV6-6 and TRBJ2-3; the match to TRBD1 covers 8 bases. The CDR3 length is 16 residues. Trimming removed 5 bases from V and 0 bases from J; junction bases left unmatched: 7. The germline CDR1 and CDR2 sequences are MNHNY and SVGAGI (reference sequence). CDR3 region: CASSPGTGPSTDTQYF. Written as DNA, the CDR3 is TGTGCCAGCAGTCCGGGGACAGGTCCTAGCACAGATACGCAGTATTTT.

The J gene is TRBJ2-7, the V gene TRBV9; 8 nucleotides line up with TRBD2. Losses at the gene ends were 0 bases for V and 0 bases for J; bases not matched to a gene: 2. CDR3 length equals 15 residues. CDR1 is SGDLS and CDR2 is YYNGEE in the germline V gene. The CDR3 loop reads CASSVDGTSSYEQYF. For the CDR3, the DNA is TGTGCCAGCAGCGTAGACGGGACTAGCTCCTACGAGCAGTACTTC. Full variable domain (remainder filled in from reference TRBV9 and TRBJ2-7): DSGVTQTPKHLITATGQRVTLRCSPRSGDLSVYWYQQSLDQGLQFLIQYYNGEERAKGNILERFSAQQFPDLHSELNLSSLELGDSALYFCASSVDGTSSYEQYFGPGTRLTVT.

V and J are TRBV7-9 and TRBJ1-5; D gene unclear. Trimming cost V 3 bases and J 5 bases, with 5 bases left between them. CDR1 is SEHNR, CDR2 FQNEAQ, per germline (reference sequence). The CDR3 runs 12 residues. The CDR3 protein is CASSLEDQPQHF. The CDR3 DNA sequence: TGTGCCAGCAGCTTGGAGGATCAGCCCCAGCATTTT.

J is TRBJ2-1 and V is TRBV9; TRBD2 agrees at 10 bases. Germline lookup yields CDR1 SGDLS and CDR2 YYNGEE. V was clipped by 4 bases and J by 5 bases; unmatched bases: 9. The CDR3 contains 16 residues. CDR3 region: CASSPVGLAGDNEQFF. DNA for the CDR3: TGTGCCAGCAGCCCCGTGGGGCTAGCGGGGGACAATGAGCAGTTCTTC.

The V call is TRBV6-4, the J call TRBJ1-5; D ambiguous. The germline V gene encodes CDR1 MRHNA and CDR2 SNTAGT. The CDR3 totals 13 residues. V was shortened by 2 bases and J by 6 bases, with 8 bases between the two germline ends. The CDR3, as DNA: TGTGCCAGCAGTGACGAAAACGGTCAGCCCCAGCATTTT. Protein product: CASSDENGQPQHF.

This CDR3 reads CASSYTTYYEQYF. CDR3 sequence (DNA): TGTGCCAGCAGTTACACGACATACTACGAGCAGTACTTC. The chain has TRBV6-6 and TRBJ2-7; D call uncertain. Germline V gene sequence: CDR1 MNHNY, CDR2 SVGAGI (reference sequence). The CDR3 length is 13 residues. V lost 2 bases and J 3 bases, leaving 8 bases between the germline ends.

V gene TRBV5-1 combines with J gene TRBJ2-7, with D uncertain. Trimming took off 0 bases at V and 1 base at J, with 8 bases between the two ends. Germline CDR1 SGHRS, CDR2 YFSETQ. The CDR3 consists of 14 residues. CDR3 amino acids: CASSLASVSYEQYF. In nucleotides, the CDR3 is TGCGCCAGCAGCTTGGCCTCGGTGTCCTACGAGCAGTACTTC.

The chain links TRBV5-1 to TRBJ2-1; 9 bases line up with TRBD2. Germline CDR1 and CDR2: SGHRS and YFSETQ. CDR3 length equals 19 residues. V lost 1 base, J lost 4 bases, and 15 bases stayed unmatched. CDR3 nucleotides: TGCGCCAGCAGCTTGCGTGTCGGGGCGGGACTAGCAGTATACAATGAGCAGTTCTTC. It codes for CASSLRVGAGLAVYNEQFF.

This chain connects TRBV28 to TRBJ2-4; TRBD1 matches at 7 bases. V was pared by 5 bases and J by 10 bases, with 8 bases of the junction left unmatched. Germline assignment: CDR1 MDHEN and CDR2 SYDVKM. The CDR3 contains 13 residues. The CDR3: CASSPPGTEIQYF. The CDR3 bases are TGTGCCAGCAGTCCTCCCGGGACAGAGATTCAGTACTTC.

The chain is built from TRBV13 and TRBJ2-1, with 11 bases matching TRBD2. The ends lost 3 bases at V and 10 bases at J; junction bases unmatched: 8. This CDR3 comprises 15 residues. In germline, CDR1 is PRHDT, CDR2 FYEKMQ (reference sequence). CDR3 coding DNA: TGTGCCAGCAGCTTTAGGGAACTAGCGGGAGAAGAGCAGTTCTTC. Protein: CASSFRELAGEEQFF.

This sequence joins TRBV6-1 and TRBJ1-2, with TRBD1 identical over 8 bases. J lost 7 bases, V lost 1 base, and 8 bases had no gene match. CDR1 and CDR2 from the germline V gene are MNHNS and SASEGT. The CDR3 length is 15 residues. The CDR3 nucleotides read TGTGCCAGCAGTGAAGAGACAGGGGAAATCAGTGGCTACACCTTC. The encoded protein is CASSEETGEISGYTF.

This chain connects TRBV11-2 to TRBJ2-1; 9 positions agree with TRBD2. The CDR3 length is 16 residues. Germline assignment: CDR1 SGHAT and CDR2 FQNNGV. Trimming at V came to 6 bases and at J to 5 bases, leaving 11 bases not matched to a gene. CDR3 in DNA: TGTGCCAGCAGTCCGTATATAGCGGGAGTGCACAATGAGCAGTTCTTC. This translates into CASSPYIAGVHNEQFF.

The V call is TRBV27, the J call TRBJ2-7, with TRBD2 identical over 11 bases. This CDR3 contains 15 residues. Trimming cost V 3 bases and J 6 bases; bases outside gene matches: 7. Germline V gene data show CDR1 as MNHEY and CDR2 as SMNVEV (reference sequence). CDR3 in DNA: TGTGCCAGCAGTTTTTATACTAGCGGGAGATTCGAGCAGTACTTC. Amino acid sequence: CASSFYTSGRFEQYF.

V gene TRBV28 combines with J gene TRBJ2-7, with D perhaps matching TRBD1 (6 bases). The germline gives CDR1 MDHEN, CDR2 SYDVKM. The CDR3 contains 13 residues. V was shortened by 10 bases and J by 4 bases, with 17 bases between the two germline ends. CDR3 sequence (DNA): TGTGCCACCCTGGGACACTCAGCTTACGAGCAGTACTTC. This translates into CATLGHSAYEQYF.

This clone appeared once. The rearrangement joins TRBV5-1 to TRBJ2-7, with 11 bases fitting TRBD2. Germline V gene lookup returns CDR1 SGHRS and CDR2 YFSETQ. Trimming at V came to 4 bases and at J to 3 bases, leaving 3 bases not matched to a gene. The CDR3 sequence is 14 residues long. CDR3 bases: TGCGCCAGCAGCCCTGGACTAGCGGGCTACGAGCAGTACTTC. Translated: CASSPGLAGYEQYF.

The J gene is TRBJ2-7, the V gene TRBV12-5; 7 nucleotides align to TRBD1. Germline CDR1 reads LGHNT; CDR2 reads FRNRAP. The CDR3 spans 20 residues. Trimming at V came to 8 bases and at J to 2 bases, leaving 27 bases not matched to a gene. CDR3 sequence: CASQAPIKSPGTENAYEQYF. CDR3 in DNA: TGTGCTAGTCAAGCCCCCATAAAGTCCCCCGGGACAGAGAATGCCTACGAGCAGTACTTC.

This rearrangement joins TRBV19 to TRBJ2-5; a weak D match, TRBD2 (5 bases). Trimming pared 4 bases from V and 6 bases from J, leaving 12 bases between. The V gene's germline CDR1 is LNHDA and CDR2 SQIVND (reference sequence). The CDR3 is made up of 13 amino acids. CDR3 nucleotides: TGTGCCAGTAGTAGAAGAGGGAGAAAGACCCAGTACTTC. Protein sequence: CASSRRGRKTQYF.

The chain joins TRBV10-3 to TRBJ1-5; 8 nucleotides match TRBD1. The CDR3 is 15 amino acids. The V gene's germline CDR1 is ENHRY and CDR2 SYGVKD. The V and J ends lost 8 bases and 2 bases, in that order; junction bases with no gene match: 8. The CDR3 spells CAISDRGGGNQPQHF. The CDR3, as DNA: TGTGCCATCTCTGACAGGGGAGGTGGCAATCAGCCCCAGCATTTT.

The CDR3 DNA reads as TGTGCCAGCAGTTATCCGGCAGGTCTAGAAGCTTTCTTT. Translating it yields CASSYPAGLEAFF. V gene TRBV6-5 combines with J gene TRBJ1-1, with D uncertain. Between the trimmed V and J ends, which lost 3 bases and 8 bases, there was a span of 13 bases. The germline V gene encodes CDR1 MNHEY and CDR2 SVGAGI. This CDR3 contains 13 residues.